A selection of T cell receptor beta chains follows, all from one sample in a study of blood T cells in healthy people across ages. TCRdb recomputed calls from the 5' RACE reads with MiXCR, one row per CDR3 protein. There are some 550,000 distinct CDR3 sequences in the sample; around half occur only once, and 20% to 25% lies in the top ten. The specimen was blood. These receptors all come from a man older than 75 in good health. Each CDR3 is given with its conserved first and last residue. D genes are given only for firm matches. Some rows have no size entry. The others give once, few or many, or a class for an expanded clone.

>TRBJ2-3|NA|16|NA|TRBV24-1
CATSDFAGLGTDTQYF
TGTGCCACCAGTGATTTCGCAGGACTGGGCACAGATACGCAGTATTTT
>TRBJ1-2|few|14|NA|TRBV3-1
CASSQDPQGPSYTF
TGTGCCAGCAGCCAAGACCCACAGGGCCCCAGCTACACCTTC
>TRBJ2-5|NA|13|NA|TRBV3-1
CASSHLGVETQYF
TGTGCCAGCAGCCACCTAGGCGTAGAGACCCAGTACTTC
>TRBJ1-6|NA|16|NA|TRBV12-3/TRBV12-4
CASSLRTDLYNSPLHF
TGTGCCAGCAGTTTGAGGACAGACCTTTATAATTCACCCCTCCACTTT
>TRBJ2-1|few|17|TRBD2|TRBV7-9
CASSTPRAGGFYNEQFF
TGTGCCAGCAGCACCCCTCGGGCGGGAGGCTTCTACAATGAGCAGTTCTTC
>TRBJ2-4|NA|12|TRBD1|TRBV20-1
CSLPGQGNIQYF
TGCAGCCTACCGGGACAGGGGAACATTCAGTACTTC
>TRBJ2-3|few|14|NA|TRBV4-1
CASSRAFDTDTQYF
TGCGCCAGCAGCCGAGCGTTTGACACAGATACGCAGTATTTT
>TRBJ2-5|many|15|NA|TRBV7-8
CASSFPQAGKETQYF
TGTGCCAGCAGCTTCCCCCAGGCGGGGAAAGAGACCCAGTACTTC
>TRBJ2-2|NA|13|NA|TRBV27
CASSLWVTGELFF
TGTGCCAGCAGTTTATGGGTCACCGGGGAGCTGTTTTTT
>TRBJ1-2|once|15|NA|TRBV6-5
CTSSYSQGSLYGYTF
TGTACCAGCAGTTACTCCCAGGGATCCTTATATGGCTACACCTTC
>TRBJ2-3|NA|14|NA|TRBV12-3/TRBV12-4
CASSLRGRADTQYF
TGTGCCAGCAGTTTGCGGGGTAGAGCAGATACGCAGTATTTT
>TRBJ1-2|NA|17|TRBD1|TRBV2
CASSYLVSARGNYGYTF
TGTGCCAGCTCCTATCTGGTTTCCGCCAGGGGGAACTATGGCTACACCTTC
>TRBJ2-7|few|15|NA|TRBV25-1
CASSPPGLVLHEQYF
TGTGCCAGCAGCCCCCCGGGACTGGTATTACACGAGCAGTACTTC
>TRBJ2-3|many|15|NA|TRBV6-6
CASSFSGLSTYTQYF
TGTGCCAGCAGCTTTAGCGGCCTAAGCACATATACGCAGTATTTT
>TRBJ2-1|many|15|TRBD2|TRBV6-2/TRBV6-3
CASSYDSGRPNEQFF
TGTGCCAGCAGTTACGATAGCGGGAGACCCAATGAGCAGTTCTTC
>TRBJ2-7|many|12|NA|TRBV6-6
CASRLTVGEQYF
TGTGCCAGCAGACTCACAGTGGGCGAGCAGTACTTC
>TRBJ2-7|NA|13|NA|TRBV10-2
CASSRTEAYEQYF
TGCGCCAGCAGCAGGACAGAAGCCTACGAGCAGTACTTC
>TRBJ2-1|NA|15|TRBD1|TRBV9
CASSAGTVANNEQFF
TGTGCCAGCAGCGCGGGGACAGTCGCCAACAATGAGCAGTTCTTC
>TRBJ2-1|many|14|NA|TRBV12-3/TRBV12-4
CASSPRDFNQEQFF
TGTGCCAGCAGTCCTAGGGACTTCAACCAGGAGCAGTTCTTC
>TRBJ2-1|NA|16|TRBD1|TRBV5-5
CASSRDTQGVYNEQFF
TGTGCCAGCAGCAGGGACACTCAGGGGGTCTACAATGAGCAGTTCTTC
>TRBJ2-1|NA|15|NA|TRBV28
CASSLAGKSGNEQFF
TGTGCCAGCAGTTTAGCGGGAAAGTCTGGCAATGAGCAGTTCTTC
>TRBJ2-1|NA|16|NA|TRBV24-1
CATSDKTARSYNEQFF
TGTGCCACCAGTGACAAGACAGCACGCTCCTACAATGAGCAGTTCTTC
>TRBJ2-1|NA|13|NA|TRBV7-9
CASSFRTYNEQFF
TGTGCCAGCAGCTTTCGCACCTACAATGAGCAGTTCTTC
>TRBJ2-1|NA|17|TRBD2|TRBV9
CASSGLWLAGEHNEQFF
TGTGCCAGCAGCGGCCTCTGGTTAGCGGGGGAACACAATGAGCAGTTCTTC
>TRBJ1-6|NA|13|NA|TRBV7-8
CASSLRDLTPLHF
TGTGCCAGCAGCCTAAGGGACCTAACACCCCTCCACTTT
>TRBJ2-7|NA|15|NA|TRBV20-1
CSARVAGGNTYEQYF
TGCAGTGCTAGAGTGGCAGGAGGAAACACCTACGAGCAGTACTTC
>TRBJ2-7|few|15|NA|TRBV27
CASSPPGGKTYEQYF
TGTGCCAGCAGCCCCCCAGGGGGGAAAACCTACGAGCAGTACTTC
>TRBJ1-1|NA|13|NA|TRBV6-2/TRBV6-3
CASSRTAPTEAFF
TGTGCCAGCAGTCGGACAGCTCCCACTGAAGCTTTCTTT
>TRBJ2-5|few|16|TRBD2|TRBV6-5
CASSYVLAGGQETQYF
TGTGCCAGCAGTTACGTACTAGCGGGGGGCCAAGAGACCCAGTACTTC
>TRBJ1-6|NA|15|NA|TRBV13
CASSLTGRGDSPLHF
TGTGCCAGCAGCTTAACGGGGAGGGGTGATTCACCCCTCCACTTT
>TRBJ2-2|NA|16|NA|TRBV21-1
CASSKRGLALAGELFF
TGTGCCAGCAGCAAGAGGGGACTAGCGTTAGCCGGGGAGCTGTTTTTT
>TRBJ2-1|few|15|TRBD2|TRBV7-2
CASSSRTSGRNEQFF
TGTGCCAGCAGCTCAAGGACTAGCGGGAGAAATGAGCAGTTCTTC